This T cell receptor (beta chain) is from a study of T cells in localized non-small cell lung cancer. Repertoires were generated with immunoSEQ multiplex PCR, while TCRdb's copy carries only in-frame clones and drops some. The sample lists tens of thousands of clones, roughly 76% seen once, with approximately 4.5% in the top ten. Trimming took 1 base from V and 7 from J; bases not matched to a gene: 7. CDR1 and CDR2 from the germline V gene are SGHRS and YFSETQ. The length of the CDR3 is 15 residues. The sequenced sample was PBMCs, obtained before any cancer treatment. V and J are TRBV5-1 and TRBJ2-1; 8 nucleotides line up with TRBD1. The clonotype was recovered from a man aged 35-69 years with stage II lung adenocarcinoma. Written as DNA, the CDR3 is TGCGCCAGCAGCTTGTGGCAGGGGGCGGGTAATGAGCAGTTCTTC. It specifies CASSLWQGAGNEQFF.